This T cell receptor (beta chain) was recorded in a study of cytomegalovirus exposure and HLA in healthy donors (TCRdb year 2017). Notes on the research overall: According to an earlier analysis of 587 of the donors, some 180 million T cells yielded 95 million to 140 million unique TCR beta sequences and 250 to 350 Gb of sequence data. An early release covering over 500 HLA-typed donors comprised around 300 gigabases of sequencing data and approximately 80 million unique TCR sequences. The genetic ancestry cluster associated with self-reported Caucasian donors included about 84% of the approximately 410 genotyped donors. The study aimed to test whether signatures of past pathogen exposure could be identified by cataloging public T cell receptors. The study profiled the T cell repertoires of about 720 subjects by immunosequencing and related them to cytomegalovirus serostatus. Besides the first cohort of roughly 640 subjects, a separate validation cohort made up of some 110 different subjects was used. To predict cytomegalovirus infection status, the study combined high-throughput TCR immunosequencing, statistical association of individual TCRs with disease status, and machine learning. To study patterns of TCR occurrence, a later analysis re-analyzed previously published TCR beta repertoires from 500 to 850 donors and added high-resolution HLA genotyping. Rather than using new phenotypic data, the later analysis identified candidate immune exposures from TCR beta sequences and from how often those sequences occurred across donors. An earlier analysis of fewer than 750 of the donors used high-throughput TCR beta sequencing to judge whether each TCR beta V gene segment behaved as functional or pseudogenic. Alongside the repertoire data, information on donor age, sex, ethnicity and CMV serostatus was compiled. In a later genetic analysis, genome-wide SNP genotypes for about 55% of the roughly 670 donors were used, and that subset was treated as a discovery cohort. Every repertoire in the discovery cohort had been generated on one and the same sequencing platform. Both class I and class II loci were covered by HLA typing, at four-digit resolution. Typing coverage varied by locus: about 620-630 donors for A, B, C, DRB1 and DQB1; under 550 for DQA1; more than 600 for DPA1; 450 to 480 for DPB1. Five DR-DQ haplotypes were handled as single units for association and clustering, since linkage in the cohort was strong. Among some 400 genotyped donors of the cohort, an average of approximately 220,000 unique TCR beta nucleotide sequences was sequenced per donor, of which 15% to 20% were non-productive. General findings and caveats noted by the study authors: V-gene and J-gene trimming of TCR beta chains was associated with a missense DCLRE1C variant in a later genetic analysis, and the association was replicated in an independent cohort. Most CMV-associated TCR beta chains appeared to be HLA-restricted in a later analysis, and the HLA associations seemed to be driven largely by CMV exposure. The study gave a list of some 150 TCR beta chains associated with cytomegalovirus. When HLA alleles, especially DR and DQ, strongly co-occurred, TCR associations were difficult to assign to individual alleles. Broadly in line with IMGT annotations, most TCR beta V segments showed up in productive rearrangements about 87% or about 30% of the time in an earlier analysis of 587 of the donors. According to a later genetic analysis, donors in an Asian-associated ancestry cluster had fewer N-insertions in productive TCRs than the approximately 690-donor mean. The classifier was reported to diagnose cytomegalovirus status with high specificity and sensitivity in both the original and validation cohorts. Some IMGT-functional V segments, including TRBV6-2 and TRBV6-3, could not be told apart with the 87-base-pair reads, so those segments were excluded. According to a later analysis, parvovirus B19, influenza, CMV and Epstein-Barr virus appeared linked to several top co-occurrence clusters. A cluster of highly shared sequence variants was judged likely to be a technical artifact of the sequencing pipeline. A further reported finding was that TCR beta sequences accurately predicted the HLA-A and HLA-B alleles for most subjects in the first cohort. This cohort had only TCR beta chains sequenced, and the lack of alpha or paired-chain data limited which features could be detected. The authors suggested that the approach could potentially be generalized to other disease states and immunological phenotypes. In a later analysis, TCR association rates were found to vary across HLA loci, with the most associated TCRs seen for DRB1 alleles and the fewest for HLA-C alleles. Linkage disequilibrium might explain the correlated functional status among segregating V segments, but an unknown experimental factor could not be ruled out. A later analysis associated about 16,000 TCR beta sequences with specific HLA alleles at a false discovery rate of 0.05. The only immune exposure information available for the cohort was CMV serostatus. Compared with equally common non-associated chains, HLA-associated TCR beta chains in a later analysis were more clonally expanded and had lower generation probabilities. A few of the identified cytomegalovirus-associated TCR beta chains were confirmed in vitro to be specific for cytomegalovirus antigens. Because HLA typing was unavailable for some donors at each locus, only the typed subset was used in association tests. Because counts were too low, some 17 rarely observed V segments, including chromosome 9 orphons, were excluded from the earlier analysis of 587 of the donors. Sequencing depth was assumed to be roughly uniform across donors in the presence/absence analyses, though that assumption may not hold. Across donors, most TCR sequences were observed very rarely, whereas some public TCRs were present in many individuals.

Via the germline V gene, CDR1 is SGHTA and CDR2 FQGNSA. Trimming leaves V shorter by 4 bases and J shorter by 7 bases, with the junction holding 10 bases beyond the gene matches. The CDR3 starts with the cysteine, ends with the phenylalanine, and has 17 residues. Only the CDR3 part of the read is kept: 51 bases, read in frame from the first base. This clone is a singleton in its sample. Its specific antigen is unknown. No much larger clone exists at a distance of one base, and base qualities are not known. Libraries were built with the immunoSEQ multiplex PCR assay. The multiplex PCR relied on a mix of 60 forward primers for TCR Vbeta segments and 13 reverse primers for TCR Jbeta segments. A multiplex PCR assay on genomic DNA amplified the CDR3 region of rearranged TCR beta genes. The Illumina HiSeq System was used to sequence the amplified TCR beta libraries as 87-base-pair reads. Per the original workflow: Across the 700 or so repertoires, a later analysis counted approximately 75 million unique TCR beta chains, 9 million to 14 million of which were shared by at least two donors. Raw reads were error-corrected and collapsed into unique sequences with a nearest-neighbor algorithm that merged closely related sequences to remove PCR and sequencing errors. Alignment of CDR3 sequences to IMGT reference sequences was used to assign V, D and J gene segments. For a sequence to be retained, a match of at least six nucleotides to both a V gene segment and a J gene segment was required. A rearrangement was called productive if the CDR3 had no stop codons and remained in frame with V and J, and every other rearrangement was called non-productive. CDR3 was defined by IMGT convention, running from the second conserved V-encoded cysteine to the conserved J-encoded phenylalanine. The earlier analysis of fewer than 750 of the donors excluded sequences that lacked an unambiguous match to a single V gene segment. An earlier analysis of just under 600 of the donors called V segments functional above 56.7% productive rearrangements and segregating when the between-donor standard deviation exceeded 5%. A statistical classification framework was built for diagnosing cytomegalovirus status from the catalog of TCR beta chain sequences. A later analysis assigned V and J genes by comparing TCR nucleotide sequences with IMGT/GENE-DB human TR gene sequences. In a later analysis, CDR3 sequences and most-parsimonious VDJ recombination scenarios were assigned using the TCRdist pipeline. In a later analysis, each TCR beta chain was defined by its CDR3 amino acid sequence together with its V-gene family, and reads lacking a unique V-gene family were excluded. A later analysis removed 550 to 700 highly shared, low-generation-probability nucleotide sequences to deal with suspected cross-contamination and a sequencing artifact. In a later analysis, a clonal expansion index was calculated for each public chain from normalized within-repertoire ranks of inferred template counts. Generation probabilities in a later analysis came from a VDJ recombination model fitted to out-of-frame rearrangements, and those results were checked against IGoR. A later analysis scored TCR-TCR, TCR-HLA and TCR-CMV co-occurrence with hypergeometric tests, applying a repertoire-size bias correction to TCR pairs. False discovery rates were estimated in a later analysis by permuting HLA or CMV assignments 20 times. In a later analysis, co-occurring TCRs were grouped with DBSCAN, and TCRdist sequence similarity was added when clustering was performed within HLA-allele-positive subsets. Repertoires with fewer than 30,000 or more than 120,000 public chains were left out of co-occurrence clustering, as were four to six repertoires with anomalous nucleotide sharing. TCRdb re-hosts the immuneACCESS table, in-frame sequences only. Its copies lack some clones; in the studies checked, an unresolved V gene accounts for under half of them, and the cause for the rest is not known. The DNA was the basis for D and trimming; V, J and clone size are from that table. Present in this sample are 70,000 or so clones, 86% of which were seen just once. Together, the top ten hold roughly 2% of the sample.

The cohort consisted of 650 to 850 healthy bone marrow donors. All cohort members were sampled while nominally healthy, although unrecorded immune exposures were likely present. The donor was CMV seronegative and belonged to the group of under 400 seronegative cohort members. A peripheral blood sample was collected from each donor, and TCR beta sequencing was performed on peripheral blood mononuclear cells. Genomic DNA was extracted from the blood cell samples with the Qiagen DNeasy Blood Extraction Kit. The sample was PBMCs. The V and J segments used are TRBV7-2 and TRBJ2-1, with TRBD2 identical over 13 junction bases. The source is a woman in her thirties in good health and CMV-seronegative. The CDR3 reads CASSSNPLLAGGNEQFF. The sequenced DNA is TGTGCCAGCAGCTCCAACCCCCTACTAGCGGGAGGGAATGAGCAGTTCTTC.